Each of the 11 T cell receptor beta chains below was sequenced from the same sample in a study of CD8+CD57+ T cells in acquired aplastic anemia. Genomic DNA constituted the template upon which TCR beta VDJ and CDR3 profiling was performed. MiXCR, applied by TCRdb to the reads, yields one record per CDR3 protein. The sample consists of 100,000 to 150,000 distinct CDR3 sequences, 45% to 60% of them appearing once. Patients chosen for sequencing had shown CD8+CD57+ cell expansion by flow cytometry. The sample was sorted CD4+, CD8+, or CD8+CD57+ T cells (not recorded which) from PBMCs. All receptors come from a human donor with aplastic anemia.

At least ten counts were recorded for this clonotype. This chain uses TRBV2 with TRBJ2-3, with a possible D match to TRBD2 (7 bases). This CDR3 has 17 amino acids. V was shortened by 2 bases and J by 4 bases, with 19 bases between the two germline ends. Germline lookup yields CDR1 SNHLY and CDR2 FYNNEI. CDR3: CASSERWGGQVSDTQYF. Written as DNA, the CDR3 is TGTGCCAGCAGTGAAAGGTGGGGGGGGCAAGTTTCAGATACGCAGTATTTT.

This clonotype showed up just once. This chain joins TRBV2 and TRBJ2-1, with 12 bases aligning to TRBD2. Germline CDR1 SNHLY, CDR2 FYNNEI. Germline trimming cut 4 bases from V and 7 bases from J; bases unmatched to any gene: 8. The CDR3 runs 16 residues. As DNA, the CDR3 is TGTGCCAGCAGTGTACGACTAGCGGGAGTGGGGAATGAGCAGTTCTTC. Translation: CASSVRLAGVGNEQFF. Based on the CDR3 plus reference TRBV2 and TRBJ2-1, the full variable domain is EPEVTQTPSHQVTQMGQEVILRCVPISNHLYFYWYRQILGQKVEFLVSFYNNEISEKSEIFDDQFSVERPDGSNFTLKIRSTKLEDSAMYFCASSVRLAGVGNEQFFGPGTRLTVL.

This clonotype was seen just once. V is TRBV24-1 and J is TRBJ1-2; 8 positions match TRBD1. V dropped 6 bases and J dropped 4; count of bases not matched to a gene: 3. The CDR3 has 13 amino acids. Looked up from germline, CDR1 is KGHDR and CDR2 is SFDVKD. CDR3 nucleotides: TGTGCCACCAGTACAGGGGGGTTCTATGGCTACACCTTC. Translating gives CATSTGGFYGYTF.

The sample holds one count of this clonotype. The chain carries TRBV2 and TRBJ2-7; maybe TRBD2 (6 bases). Germline assignment: CDR1 SNHLY and CDR2 FYNNEI. The length of the CDR3 is 14 residues. Trimming cost V 4 bases and J 5 bases, with 15 bases left between them. The CDR3 here is CASSGGTAEDEQYF. CDR3 nucleotides: TGTGCCAGCAGTGGCGGGACCGCGGAGGACGAGCAGTACTTC.

This clonotype was observed many times. The chain combines TRBV12-5 with TRBJ2-7; D perhaps matches TRBD1 (6 bases). This CDR3 has 14 residues. The V and J ends lost 0 bases and 2 bases respectively, with 8 bases between them. Germline-derived CDR1 and CDR2 are LGHNT and FRNRAP. The CDR3 bases are TGTGCTAGTGGTTTGGTAGGACAGCCCTACGAGCAGTACTTC. It yields the protein CASGLVGQPYEQYF.

This clonotype was seen ten or more times. The chain uses TRBV13 and TRBJ2-7; no clear D gene. The CDR3 spans 14 residues. Germline V gene sequence: CDR1 PRHDT, CDR2 FYEKMQ (reference sequence). Trimming stripped 3 bases from V and 2 bases from J, with 11 bases between. CDR3 nucleotide sequence: TGTGCCAGCAGCTTTACGGCCGGAACCTACGAGCAGTACTTC. As protein: CASSFTAGTYEQYF.

This chain joins TRBV7-6 and TRBJ2-7; D may be TRBD2 (7 bases). This CDR3 has 15 residues. Per the germline V gene, CDR1 is SGHVS and CDR2 is FNYEAQ. V lost 4 bases and J 5 bases, leaving 18 bases between the germline ends. The CDR3 region has the DNA TGTGCCAGCAGCTACGGGGGGCAGGGGCGAAACGAGCAGTACTTC. Translation: CASSYGGQGRNEQYF. The complete variable domain, with remaining parts taken from reference TRBV7-6 and TRBJ2-7, reads GAGVSQSPRYKVTKRGQDVALRCDPISGHVSLYWYRQALGQGPEFLTYFNYEAQQDKSGLPNDRFSAERPEGSISTLTIQRTEQRDSAMYRCASSYGGQGRNEQYFGPGTRLTVT.

The CDR3 protein is CSARQGARANEKLFF. CDR3 coding DNA: TGCAGTGCCCGACAGGGGGCGCGAGCTAATGAAAAACTGTTTTTT. The genes are TRBV20-1 and TRBJ1-4; 10 bases are a match to TRBD1. CDR3 length: 15 residues. The trim removed 6 bases at V and 3 bases at J, leaving 7 bases unmatched. Per germline, CDR1 DFQATT and CDR2 SNEGSKA (reference sequence).

This clonotype was seen a few times. The chain carries TRBV6-5 and TRBJ2-2; D is unresolved. Trimming pared 2 bases from V and 6 bases from J, leaving 4 bases between. Looked up from germline, CDR1 is MNHEY and CDR2 is SVGAGI. The CDR3 extends over 12 amino acids. The CDR3 loop reads CASSYPPGELFF. CDR3 nucleotides: TGTGCCAGCAGTTACCCCCCCGGGGAGCTGTTTTTT.

This clonotype was counted between two and nine times. The CDR3 loop reads CATSGVGGEQYF. The CDR3 DNA reads TGTGCCACCAGTGGAGTCGGGGGCGAGCAGTACTTC. This chain connects TRBV24-1 to TRBJ2-7; D possibly corresponds to TRBD2 (6 bases). Per the germline V gene, CDR1 is KGHDR and CDR2 is SFDVKD. CDR3 length: 12 amino acids. V was shortened by 5 bases and J by 6 bases, with 10 bases between the two germline ends.

Many counts were recorded for this clonotype. The V gene is TRBV6-6, the J gene TRBJ1-1, with D perhaps matching TRBD1 (6 bases). Germline V gene sequence: CDR1 MNHNY, CDR2 SVGAGI (reference sequence). This CDR3 comprises 16 residues. The germline V and J ends were trimmed by 0 bases and 1 base, with 12 bases remaining between them. The CDR3 bases are TGTGCCAGCAGTTACTCTTCCGGGACACAGAACACTGAAGCTTTCTTT. Translating it yields CASSYSSGTQNTEAFF.